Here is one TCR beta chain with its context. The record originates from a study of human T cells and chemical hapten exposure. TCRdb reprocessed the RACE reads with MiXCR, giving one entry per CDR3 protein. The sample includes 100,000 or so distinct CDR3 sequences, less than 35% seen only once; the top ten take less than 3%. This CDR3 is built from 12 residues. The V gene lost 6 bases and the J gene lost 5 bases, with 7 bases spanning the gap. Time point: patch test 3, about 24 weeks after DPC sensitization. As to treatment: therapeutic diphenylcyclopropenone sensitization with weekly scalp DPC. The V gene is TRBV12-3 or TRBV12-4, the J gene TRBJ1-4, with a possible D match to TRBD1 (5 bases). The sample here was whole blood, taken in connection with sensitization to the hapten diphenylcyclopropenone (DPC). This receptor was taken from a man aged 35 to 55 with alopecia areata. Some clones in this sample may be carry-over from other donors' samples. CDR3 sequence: CASRRTNEKLFF. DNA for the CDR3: TGTGCCAGCAGACGGACAAATGAAAAACTGTTTTTT.